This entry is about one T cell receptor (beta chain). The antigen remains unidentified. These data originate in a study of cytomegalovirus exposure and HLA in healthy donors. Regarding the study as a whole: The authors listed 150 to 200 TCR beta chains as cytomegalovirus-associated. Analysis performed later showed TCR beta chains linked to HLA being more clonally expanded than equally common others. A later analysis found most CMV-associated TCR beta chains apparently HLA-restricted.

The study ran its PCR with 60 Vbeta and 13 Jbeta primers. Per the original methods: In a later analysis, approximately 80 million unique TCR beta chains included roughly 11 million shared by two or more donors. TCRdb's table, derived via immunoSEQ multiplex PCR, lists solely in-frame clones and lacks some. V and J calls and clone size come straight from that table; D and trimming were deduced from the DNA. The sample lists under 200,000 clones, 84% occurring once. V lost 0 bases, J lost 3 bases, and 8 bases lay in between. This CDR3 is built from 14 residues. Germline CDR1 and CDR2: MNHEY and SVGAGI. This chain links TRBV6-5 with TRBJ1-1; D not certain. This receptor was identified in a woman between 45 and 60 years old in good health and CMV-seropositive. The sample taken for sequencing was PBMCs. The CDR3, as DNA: TGTGCCAGCAGTTACTCGATCGGGTACACTGAAGCTTTCTTT. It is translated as CASSYSIGYTEAFF.